These 17 T cell receptor beta chains came from one sample sequenced in a study of blood T cell repertoires in COVID-19. This table comes from immunoSEQ multiplex PCR, and its TCRdb copy is limited to in-frame clones, with some not included. The sample yields 250,000 to 350,000 clones, 87% seen once. What was sequenced was peripheral blood. The receptors shown here come from a woman between 45 and 60 years old who had recovered from COVID-19.

This sequence joins TRBV27 and TRBJ1-2; the D gene is possibly TRBD1 (6 bases). The V gene lost 5 bases and the J gene lost 8 bases, with 18 bases spanning the gap. This CDR3 is 14 amino acids long. Germline assignment: CDR1 MNHEY and CDR2 SMNVEV (reference sequence). The CDR3 here is CASSRTGMTEGYTF. In DNA form, the CDR3 reads TGTGCCAGCAGTCGTACAGGGATGACGGAAGGCTACACCTTC.

In nucleotides, the CDR3 is TGTGCCAGCAGTACCATCGGACAGGGGAATGAGCAGTTCTTC. It yields the protein CASSTIGQGNEQFF. This chain connects TRBV28 to TRBJ2-1; 9 bases are shared with TRBD1. Germline trimming cut 5 bases from V and 7 bases from J; bases unmatched to any gene: 6. Per germline, CDR1 MDHEN and CDR2 SYDVKM. The CDR3 consists of 14 residues.

The genes are TRBV25-1 and TRBJ2-5; 8 positions match TRBD2. Germline loops: CDR1 MGHDK, CDR2 SYGVNS. Unmatched junction bases numbered 12, after V lost 8 bases and J lost 4 bases. This CDR3 is built from 15 residues. CDR3 sequence reads: CASGTSGTRVETQYF. CDR3 in DNA: TGTGCCAGCGGTACGTCTGGGACTAGGGTAGAGACCCAGTACTTC.

The genes are TRBV5-5 and TRBJ1-6, with 10 bases identical to TRBD1. The CDR3 is 17 amino acids. With V trimmed by 1 base and J by 10 bases, 11 bases remained unmatched. Germline-derived CDR1 and CDR2 are SGHKS and YYEKEE (reference sequence). CDR3 coding DNA: TGTGCCAGCAGCTTGTTGGGGACAGGGGTATTCCTCTCACCCCTCCACTTT. This gives the protein CASSLLGTGVFLSPLHF.

This clone showed up just once. The chain joins TRBV7-9 to TRBJ2-4; D call uncertain. The CDR3 is 14 amino acids. Germline V gives CDR1 SEHNR, CDR2 FQNEAQ (reference sequence). Trimming removed 1 base from V and 0 bases from J, with 4 bases in between. The CDR3 nucleotides read TGTGCCAGCAGCTTAGAGCTAGCCAAAAACATTCAGTACTTC. This translates into CASSLELAKNIQYF.

This sequence joins TRBV19 and TRBJ1-1; the match to TRBD1 covers 7 bases. Germline V gene data show CDR1 as LNHDA and CDR2 as SQIVND (reference sequence). Trimming at V came to 6 bases and at J to 3 bases, leaving 1 base not matched to a gene. The CDR3 has 12 amino acids. The CDR3 spells CASSTGDTEAFF. Here the CDR3 DNA reads TGTGCCAGTAGCACAGGGGACACTGAAGCTTTCTTT.

This chain links TRBV9 with TRBJ1-1; TRBD1 might be the D (5 bases). Germline CDR1 SGDLS, CDR2 YYNGEE. The CDR3 is 14 amino acids. Trimming took 3 bases from V and 6 from J, leaving 15 bases between them. The chain's CDR3 is CASSAGGGTPEAFF. CDR3 nucleotides: TGTGCCAGCAGCGCCGGGGGGGGGACCCCTGAAGCTTTCTTT.

The chain is built from TRBV29-1 and TRBJ2-7; D possibly corresponds to TRBD2 (5 bases). Germline V gene sequence: CDR1 SQVTM, CDR2 ANQGSEA. CDR3 size: 15 residues. Trimming stripped 1 base from V and 0 bases from J, with 13 bases between. The CDR3 protein is CSVEVRRTFSYEQYF. CDR3 DNA sequence: TGCAGCGTTGAAGTCCGACGGACTTTCTCCTACGAGCAGTACTTC.

V is TRBV19 and J is TRBJ1-5; 8 bases align to TRBD1. The ends lost 6 bases at V and 6 bases at J; junction bases unmatched: 7. Germline V gives CDR1 LNHDA, CDR2 SQIVND (reference sequence). The CDR3 is 14 amino acids. DNA of the CDR3: TGTGCCAGTAGCCACGACAGGGGATTTCAGCCCCAGCATTTT. Amino acid sequence: CASSHDRGFQPQHF. Combining the CDR3 with reference TRBV19 and TRBJ1-5 gives the whole variable domain DGGITQSPKYLFRKEGQNVTLSCEQNLNHDAMYWYRQDPGQGLRLIYYSQIVNDFQKGDIAEGYSVSREKKESFPLTVTSAQKNPTAFYLCASSHDRGFQPQHFGDGTRLSIL.

V and J are TRBV28 and TRBJ2-5, with TRBD1 as a possible D gene (7 bases). CDR1 and CDR2 from the germline V gene are MDHEN and SYDVKM. CDR3 length equals 15 residues. Trimming removed 8 bases at V and 5 bases at J, with 21 bases between. CDR3 protein: CASLPRGEVAETQYF. CDR3 in DNA: TGTGCCAGCCTACCCAGGGGGGAGGTAGCCGAGACCCAGTACTTC.

The chain combines TRBV5-1 with TRBJ1-1, with D hard to call. Between the trimmed V and J ends, which lost 1 base and 1 base, there was a span of 8 bases. The CDR3 runs 14 residues. CDR1 and CDR2 (germline): SGHRS, YFSETQ. The CDR3 loop is CASSLTGKNTEAFF. CDR3 sequence (DNA): TGCGCCAGCAGCTTGACGGGAAAGAACACTGAAGCTTTCTTT. The full variable domain, completed using reference TRBV5-1 and TRBJ1-1, is KAGVTQTPRYLIKTRGQQVTLSCSPISGHRSVSWYQQTPGQGLQFLFEYFSETQRNKGNFPGRFSGRQFSNSRSEMNVSTLELGDSALYLCASSLTGKNTEAFFGQGTRLTVV.

The chain employs TRBV6-2 or TRBV6-3 and TRBJ2-7; 7 bases fit TRBD1. Trimming removed 5 bases from V and 1 base from J; junction bases left unmatched: 11. Germline V gene data show CDR1 as MNHEY and CDR2 as SVGEGT. The CDR3 contains 16 residues. The chain's CDR3 is CASSLPDRRTSYEQYF. CDR3 in DNA: TGTGCCAGCAGTCTACCGGACAGGCGGACTTCCTACGAGCAGTACTTC.

This clone has just one count. The J gene is TRBJ2-7, the V gene TRBV11-1, with D perhaps matching TRBD1 (5 bases). From germline, CDR1 is SGHAT and CDR2 FQDESV (reference sequence). V lost 0 bases and J lost 6, with 18 bases in between. CDR3 length: 16 amino acids. The CDR3 coding sequence is TGTGCCAGCAGCTTAGCGGTAGCAGGGTCGTTCTCCGAGCAGTACTTC. Translation gives CASSLAVAGSFSEQYF.

This chain uses TRBV19 with TRBJ2-1, with TRBD2 matching over 10 bases. The germline V gene has CDR1 LNHDA and CDR2 SQIVND (reference sequence). The CDR3 consists of 15 residues. With 0 bases clipped from V and 12 bases from J, the junction kept 8 bases outside the gene matches. The CDR3 sequence is CASSIDRASGRPQFF. The CDR3 nucleotides read TGTGCCAGTAGTATAGATCGGGCTAGCGGGAGACCGCAGTTCTTC.

V is TRBV20-1 and J is TRBJ1-2; D unclear. The CDR3 is made up of 14 amino acids. CDR1 and CDR2 from the germline V gene are DFQATT and SNEGSKA (reference sequence). Trimming pared 6 bases from V and 8 bases from J, leaving 22 bases between. CDR3 nucleotides: TGCAGTGCGAGTGGTGGACCTCTGGGAGGGGGCTACACCTTC. Translated: CSASGGPLGGGYTF.

The chain employs TRBV4-3 and TRBJ2-1, with 7 bases lining up with TRBD1. Germline assignment: CDR1 LGHNA and CDR2 YSLEER. The CDR3 has 15 residues. V trimming: 0 bases; J trimming: 6 bases; junction bases outside the gene matches: 5. The CDR3 here is CASSQDRGTVNEQFF. CDR3 bases: TGCGCCAGCAGCCAAGATCGTGGGACAGTCAATGAGCAGTTCTTC.

The chain recombines TRBV11-2 with TRBJ1-2; possible D gene TRBD1, 5 bases. Trimming left V 2 bases short and J 1 base short, with 23 bases between. Germline loops: CDR1 SGHAT, CDR2 FQNNGV. This CDR3 has 19 amino acids. The CDR3 here is CASSLTVGPGLLINYGYTF. CDR3 in DNA: TGTGCCAGCAGCTTAACGGTCGGACCGGGACTGCTGATTAACTATGGCTACACCTTC.